The sequence of this T cell receptor (beta chain) was determined in a study of blood T cell repertoires in COVID-19. The CDR3 extends over 14 amino acids. Per the germline V gene, CDR1 is MNHEY and CDR2 is SVGAGI. J gave up 2 bases and V 7 bases, and 6 bases lay outside the gene matches. The table came from immunoSEQ multiplex PCR; TCRdb's copy has only in-frame clones and leaves some out. The data show 200,000 to 250,000 clones, approximately 80% seen once. V is TRBV6-5 and J is TRBJ2-5; 8 nucleotides line up with TRBD1. The sequenced sample consisted of PBMCs or T cells enriched from blood (not recorded which). The clonotype originates from a man aged 60 to 75 who had recovered from COVID-19. As DNA, the CDR3 is TGTGCCAGCACCAAAAACAGGGGGCAAGAGACCCAGTACTTC. Translated, it gives CASTKNRGQETQYF.